The clone carrying this T cell receptor beta chain has just a few counts. What it binds is not known. This sample is part of a study of T cells in Graves' hyperthyroidism and ophthalmopathy. Overall study context: Upon initial diagnosis and before any treatment, peripheral blood was collected. General observations from the study: Most clonotypes expanded in the thyroid (above 0.001) were also present in blood.

10 ml fresh peripheral blood yielded the PBMCs. CDR3 length equals 13 residues. Trimming removed 11 bases at V and 7 bases at J, with 17 bases between. CDR1 and CDR2 from the germline V gene are ENHRY and SYGVKD. Researchers took RNA transcripts and amplified the TCR beta CDR3 regions from them. TCR CDR3 underwent first-round RT-PCR with the HTBI primer set. TCRdb re-called the multiplex PCR reads through MiXCR, storing one row per CDR3 protein. The table has around 390,000 distinct CDR3 sequences, roughly 14% seen once; the top ten hold around 20%. The source material was blood. This TCR derives from a woman aged 25 to 45 with Graves' ophthalmopathy. V and J are TRBV10-3 and TRBJ2-2; D is possibly TRBD1 (6 bases). CDR3 DNA sequence: TGTGCCGTCACACAGGGTTTGCACGGGGAGCTGTTTTTT. As protein: CAVTQGLHGELFF.